This TCR beta chain originates from a study of memory CD4+ T cells and cytomegalovirus serostatus. Single viable CD3+CD4+CD8-CD45RO+ cells were sorted as the memory CD4+ T cells. Method: immunoSEQ multiplex PCR; TCRdb's copy keeps in-frame clones and lacks some. The table lists about 56,000 clones, around 80% of them singletons. In the case of this clone: Antigen specificity is unknown.

V was pared by 6 bases and J by 5 bases, with 15 bases between. There are 14 residues in the CDR3. Germline values: CDR1 MNHEY, CDR2 SVGAGI. Study-level points and caveats: Each of 55 to 80 CMV-associated TCRbeta sequences occurred in one to five individuals.

Sequencing input: memory CD4+ T cells from blood. The sequence derives from an adult in good health and CMV-seronegative. This chain uses TRBV6-5 with TRBJ2-3; the D gene is possibly TRBD2 (7 bases). DNA of the CDR3: TGTGCCAGCAGAGCTGGAGGGGGGGGAGATACGCAGTATTTT. It translates to CASRAGGGGDTQYF.